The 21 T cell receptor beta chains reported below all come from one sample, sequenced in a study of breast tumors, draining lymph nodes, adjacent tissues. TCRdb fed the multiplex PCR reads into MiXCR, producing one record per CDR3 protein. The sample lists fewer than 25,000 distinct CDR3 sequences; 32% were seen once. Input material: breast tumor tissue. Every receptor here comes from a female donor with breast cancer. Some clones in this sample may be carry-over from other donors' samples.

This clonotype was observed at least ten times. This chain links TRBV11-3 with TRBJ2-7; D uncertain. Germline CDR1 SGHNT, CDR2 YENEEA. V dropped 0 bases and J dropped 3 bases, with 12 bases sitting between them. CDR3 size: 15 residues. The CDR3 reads CASSLDHMGYYEQYF. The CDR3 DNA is TGTGCCAGCAGCTTAGACCACATGGGGTACTACGAGCAGTACTTC.

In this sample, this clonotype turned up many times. The DNA of the CDR3 is TGTGCCAGCAGTTTCCTAGCGGGAAGCACAGATACGCAGTATTTT. It specifies CASSFLAGSTDTQYF. This rearrangement joins TRBV28 to TRBJ2-3, with 9 nucleotides matching TRBD2. The CDR3 covers 15 residues. V gave up 3 bases and J gave up 0 bases; unmatched junction bases: 1. The germline CDR1 and CDR2 sequences are MDHEN and SYDVKM.

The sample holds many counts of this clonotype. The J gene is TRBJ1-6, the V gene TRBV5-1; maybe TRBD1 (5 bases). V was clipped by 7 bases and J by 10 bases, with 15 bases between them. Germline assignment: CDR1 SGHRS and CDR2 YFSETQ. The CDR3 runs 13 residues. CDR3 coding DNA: TGCGCCAGCTCCCAGGGTTTGAGATCACCCCTCCACTTT. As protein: CASSQGLRSPLHF.

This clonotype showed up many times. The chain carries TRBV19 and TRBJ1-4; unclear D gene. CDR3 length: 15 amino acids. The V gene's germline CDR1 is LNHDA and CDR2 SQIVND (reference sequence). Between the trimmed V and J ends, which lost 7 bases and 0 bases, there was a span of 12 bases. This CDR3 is CASMGYGSTNEKLFF. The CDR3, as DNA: TGTGCCAGTATGGGATATGGATCAACTAATGAAAAACTGTTTTTT.

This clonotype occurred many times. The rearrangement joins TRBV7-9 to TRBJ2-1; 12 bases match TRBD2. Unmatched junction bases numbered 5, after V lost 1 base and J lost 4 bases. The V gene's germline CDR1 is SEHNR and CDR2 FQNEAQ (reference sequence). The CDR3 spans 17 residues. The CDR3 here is CASSLGGTSGFYNEQFF. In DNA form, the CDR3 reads TGTGCCAGCAGCTTAGGGGGGACTAGCGGGTTTTACAATGAGCAGTTCTTC.

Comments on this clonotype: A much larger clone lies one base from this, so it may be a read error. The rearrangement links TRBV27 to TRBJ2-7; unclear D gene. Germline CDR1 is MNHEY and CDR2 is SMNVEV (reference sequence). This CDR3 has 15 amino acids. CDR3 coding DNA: TGTGCCAGCAGTTTAAGATGGCGAGCTTCCTACGAGCAGCACTTC. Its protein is CASSLRWRASYEQHF.

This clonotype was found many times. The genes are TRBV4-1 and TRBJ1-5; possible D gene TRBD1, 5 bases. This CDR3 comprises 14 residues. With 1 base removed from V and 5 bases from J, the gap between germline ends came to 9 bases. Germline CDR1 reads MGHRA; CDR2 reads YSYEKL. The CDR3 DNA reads TGCGCCAGCAGCCAAGGGACAACCGATCAGCCCCAGCATTTT. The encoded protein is CASSQGTTDQPQHF.

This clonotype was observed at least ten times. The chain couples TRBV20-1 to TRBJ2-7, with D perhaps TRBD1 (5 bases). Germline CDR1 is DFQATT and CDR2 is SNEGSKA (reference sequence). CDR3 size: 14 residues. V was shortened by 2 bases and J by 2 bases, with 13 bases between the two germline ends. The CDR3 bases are TGCAGTGCTAGAAAGACAGCCCAGACCTACGAGCAGTACTTC. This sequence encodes CSARKTAQTYEQYF.

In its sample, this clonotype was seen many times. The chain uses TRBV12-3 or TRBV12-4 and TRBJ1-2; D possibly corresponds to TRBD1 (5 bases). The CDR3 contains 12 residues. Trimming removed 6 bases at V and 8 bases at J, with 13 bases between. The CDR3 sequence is CASRLLQGGYTF. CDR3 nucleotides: TGTGCCAGCAGACTCCTTCAGGGAGGCTACACCTTC.

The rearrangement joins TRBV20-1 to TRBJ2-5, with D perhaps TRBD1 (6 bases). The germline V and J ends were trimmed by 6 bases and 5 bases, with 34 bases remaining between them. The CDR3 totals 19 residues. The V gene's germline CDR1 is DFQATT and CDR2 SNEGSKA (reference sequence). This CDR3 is CSASSNRGRVLGAEETQYF. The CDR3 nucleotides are TGCAGTGCCAGCAGTAACCGTGGGCGGGTTTTGGGGGCGGAGGAGACCCAGTACTTC.

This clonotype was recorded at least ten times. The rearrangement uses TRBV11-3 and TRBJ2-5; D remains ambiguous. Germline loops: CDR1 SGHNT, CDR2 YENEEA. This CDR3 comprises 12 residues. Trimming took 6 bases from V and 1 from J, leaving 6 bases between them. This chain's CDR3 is CASSVRQETQYF. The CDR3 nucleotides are TGTGCCAGCAGTGTACGCCAAGAGACCCAGTACTTC.

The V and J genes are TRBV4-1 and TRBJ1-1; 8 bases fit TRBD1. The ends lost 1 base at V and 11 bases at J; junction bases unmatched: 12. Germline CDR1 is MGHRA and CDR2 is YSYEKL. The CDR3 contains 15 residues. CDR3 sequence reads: CASSQASRGLREAFF. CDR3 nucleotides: TGCGCCAGCAGCCAAGCTAGCAGGGGGCTCCGTGAGGCTTTCTTT.

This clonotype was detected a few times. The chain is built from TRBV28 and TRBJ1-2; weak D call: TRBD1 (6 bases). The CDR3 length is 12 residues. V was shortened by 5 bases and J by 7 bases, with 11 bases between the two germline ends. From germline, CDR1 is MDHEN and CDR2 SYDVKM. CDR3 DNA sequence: TGTGCCAGCAGTAAACGGGGGCTTGGCTACACCTTC. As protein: CASSKRGLGYTF.

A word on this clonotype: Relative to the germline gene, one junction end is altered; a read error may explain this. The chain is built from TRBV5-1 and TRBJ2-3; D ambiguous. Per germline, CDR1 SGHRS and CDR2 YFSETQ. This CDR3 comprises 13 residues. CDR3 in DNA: TGCGCCAGCAGCAAAGATGAGGTCGAACCAGTGGATTTT. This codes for CASSKDEVEPVDF. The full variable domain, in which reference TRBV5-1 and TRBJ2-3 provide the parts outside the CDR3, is KAGVTQTPRYLIKTRGQQVTLSCSPISGHRSVSWYQQTPGQGLQFLFEYFSETQRNKGNFPGRFSGRQFSNSRSEMNVSTLELGDSALYLCASSKDEVEPVDFGPGTRLTVL.

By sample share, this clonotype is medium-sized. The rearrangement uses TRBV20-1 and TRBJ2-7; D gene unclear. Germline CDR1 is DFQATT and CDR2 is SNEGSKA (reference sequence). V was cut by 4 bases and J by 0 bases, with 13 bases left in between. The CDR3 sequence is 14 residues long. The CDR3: CSAIANHNSYEQYF. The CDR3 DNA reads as TGCAGTGCTATTGCTAACCATAACTCCTACGAGCAGTACTTC.

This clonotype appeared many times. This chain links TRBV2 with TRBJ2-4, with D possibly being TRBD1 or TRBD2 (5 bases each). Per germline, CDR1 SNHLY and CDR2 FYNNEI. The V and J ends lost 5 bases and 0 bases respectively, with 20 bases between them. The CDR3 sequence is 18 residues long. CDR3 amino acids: CASSLAGTANLAKNIQYF. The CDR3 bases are TGTGCCAGCAGTTTAGCCGGGACCGCCAACCTAGCCAAAAACATTCAGTACTTC.

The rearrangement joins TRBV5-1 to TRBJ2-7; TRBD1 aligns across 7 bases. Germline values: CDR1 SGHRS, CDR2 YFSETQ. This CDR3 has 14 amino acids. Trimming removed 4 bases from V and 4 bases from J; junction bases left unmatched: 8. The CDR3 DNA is TGCGCCAGCAGCACCGACAGGGCAAGGTACGAGCAGTACTTC. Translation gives CASSTDRARYEQYF. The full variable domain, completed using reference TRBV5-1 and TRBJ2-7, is KAGVTQTPRYLIKTRGQQVTLSCSPISGHRSVSWYQQTPGQGLQFLFEYFSETQRNKGNFPGRFSGRQFSNSRSEMNVSTLELGDSALYLCASSTDRARYEQYFGPGTRLTVT.

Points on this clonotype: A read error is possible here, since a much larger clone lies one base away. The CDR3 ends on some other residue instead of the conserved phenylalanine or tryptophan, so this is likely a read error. CDR3 DNA: TGCGCCAGCAGGAGTGGGGGGAGTACCTACGAGCAGTACCTC. Translating gives CASRSGGSTYEQYL. The rearrangement links TRBV5-1 to TRBJ2-7; a weak D match, TRBD2 (6 bases). Germline V gene sequence: CDR1 SGHRS, CDR2 YFSETQ. The CDR3 contains 14 residues. The V gene lost 5 bases and the J gene lost 2 bases, with 14 bases spanning the gap.

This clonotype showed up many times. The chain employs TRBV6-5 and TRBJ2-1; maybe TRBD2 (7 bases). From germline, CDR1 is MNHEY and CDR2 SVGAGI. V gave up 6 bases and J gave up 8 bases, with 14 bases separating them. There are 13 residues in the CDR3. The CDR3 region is CASRPGAGDEQFF. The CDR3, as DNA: TGTGCCAGCAGACCAGGGGCGGGGGATGAGCAGTTCTTC.

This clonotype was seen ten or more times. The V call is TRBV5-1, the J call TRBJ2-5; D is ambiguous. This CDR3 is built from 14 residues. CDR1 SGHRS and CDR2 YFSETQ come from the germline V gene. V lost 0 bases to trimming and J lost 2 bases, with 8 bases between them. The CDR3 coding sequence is TGCGCCAGCAGCTTGGGGGTGGGTCAAGAGACCCAGTACTTC. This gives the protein CASSLGVGQETQYF. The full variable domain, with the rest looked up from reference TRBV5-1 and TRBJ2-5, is KAGVTQTPRYLIKTRGQQVTLSCSPISGHRSVSWYQQTPGQGLQFLFEYFSETQRNKGNFPGRFSGRQFSNSRSEMNVSTLELGDSALYLCASSLGVGQETQYFGPGTRLLVL.

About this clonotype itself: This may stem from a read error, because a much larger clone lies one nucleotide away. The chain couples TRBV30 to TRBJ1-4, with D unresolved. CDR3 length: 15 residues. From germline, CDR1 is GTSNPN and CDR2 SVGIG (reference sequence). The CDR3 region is CAWGRDGGLNEKLVF. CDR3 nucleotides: TGTGCCTGGGGTCGCGATGGAGGACTGAATGAAAAACTGGTTTTT.